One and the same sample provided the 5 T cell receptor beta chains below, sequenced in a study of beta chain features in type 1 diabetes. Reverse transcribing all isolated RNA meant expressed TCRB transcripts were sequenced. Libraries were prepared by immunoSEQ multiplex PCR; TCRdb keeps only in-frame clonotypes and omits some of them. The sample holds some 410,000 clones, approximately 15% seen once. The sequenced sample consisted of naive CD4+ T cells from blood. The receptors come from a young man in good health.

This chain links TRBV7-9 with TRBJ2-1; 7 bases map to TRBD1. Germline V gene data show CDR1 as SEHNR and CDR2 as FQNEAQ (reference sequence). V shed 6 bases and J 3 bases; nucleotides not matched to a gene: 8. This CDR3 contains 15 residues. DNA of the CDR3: TGTGCCAGCAGTTCCCGTGGGGACAGCTACAATGAGCAGTTCTTC. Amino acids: CASSSRGDSYNEQFF.

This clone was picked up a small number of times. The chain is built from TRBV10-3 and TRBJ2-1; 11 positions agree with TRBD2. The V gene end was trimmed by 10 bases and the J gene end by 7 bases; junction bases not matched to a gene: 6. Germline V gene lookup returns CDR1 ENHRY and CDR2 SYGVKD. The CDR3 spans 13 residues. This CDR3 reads CATLAGEVNEQFF. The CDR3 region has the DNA TGTGCCACACTAGCGGGGGAAGTAAATGAGCAGTTCTTC.

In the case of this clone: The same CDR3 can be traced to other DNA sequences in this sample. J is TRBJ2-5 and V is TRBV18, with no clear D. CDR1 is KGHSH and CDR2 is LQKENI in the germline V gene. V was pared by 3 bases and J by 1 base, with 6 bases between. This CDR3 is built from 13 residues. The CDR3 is CASSPGLQETQYF. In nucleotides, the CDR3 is TGTGCCAGCTCACCCGGCCTCCAAGAGACCCAGTACTTC.

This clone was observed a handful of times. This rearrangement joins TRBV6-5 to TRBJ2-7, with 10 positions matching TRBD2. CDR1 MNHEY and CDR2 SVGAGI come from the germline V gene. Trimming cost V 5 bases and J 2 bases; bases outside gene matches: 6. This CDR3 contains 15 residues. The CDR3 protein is CASSQRAGGAYEQYV. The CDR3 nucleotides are TGTGCCAGCAGTCAAAGAGCGGGAGGGGCCTACGAGCAGTACGTC.

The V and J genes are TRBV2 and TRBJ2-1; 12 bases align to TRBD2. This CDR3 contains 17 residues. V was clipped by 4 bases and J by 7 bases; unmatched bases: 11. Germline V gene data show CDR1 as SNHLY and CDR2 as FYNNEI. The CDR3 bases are TGTGCCAGCAGTGTTTCGCTAGCGGGAGGGTTCGGGAATGAGCAGTTCTTC. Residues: CASSVSLAGGFGNEQFF.